The 23 T cell receptor beta chains below all came from one sample that was sequenced in a study of cytomegalovirus exposure and HLA in healthy donors. The primer mix had 60 Vbeta and 13 Jbeta primers. Produced via immunoSEQ multiplex PCR; TCRdb's table is partial and in-frame only. The sample includes about 200,000 clones, about three quarters seen only once; the top ten take around 1.8%. Sequencing used PBMCs. All receptors derive from a man aged 18 to 30 in good health and CMV-seronegative.

This clone was seen a handful of times. The chain combines TRBV30 with TRBJ2-7, with 12 bases lining up with TRBD1. After removal of 0 bases from V and 7 bases from J, the junction contained 10 bases not matched to a gene. The germline gives CDR1 GTSNPN, CDR2 SVGIG (reference sequence). The CDR3 sequence is 16 residues long. The chain's CDR3 is CAWSVRWDRGPGEQYF. The CDR3 DNA follows: TGTGCCTGGAGTGTACGATGGGACAGGGGGCCTGGGGAGCAGTACTTC.

The chain has TRBV11-2 and TRBJ1-1, with a tentative D call TRBD1 (6 bases). Germline CDR1 and CDR2: SGHAT and FQNNGV. The CDR3 covers 12 residues. V lost 8 bases and J lost 5, with 12 bases in between. CDR3 sequence: CASDWGLTEAFF. The CDR3 DNA follows: TGTGCCAGCGATTGGGGGCTAACTGAAGCTTTCTTT. The variable domain in full, with the rest retrieved from reference TRBV11-2 and TRBJ1-1, is EAGVAQSPRYKIIEKRQSVAFWCNPISGHATLYWYQQILGQGPKLLIQFQNNGVVDDSQLPKDRFSAERLKGVDSTLKIQPAKLEDSAVYLCASDWGLTEAFFGQGTRLTVV.

In its sample, this clone was seen a few times. The rearrangement uses TRBV20-1 and TRBJ2-7, with D unclear. The germline V gene has CDR1 DFQATT and CDR2 SNEGSKA (reference sequence). The CDR3 is made up of 11 amino acids. Deletions cut 5 bases from V and 3 bases from J, with 8 bases between. DNA of the CDR3: TGCAGTGCTCTGGCCGACTACGAGCAGTACTTC. This codes for CSALADYEQYF.

This rearrangement joins TRBV2 to TRBJ1-1, with D tentatively TRBD1 (6 bases). The CDR3 has 11 residues. CDR1 SNHLY and CDR2 FYNNEI come from the germline V gene. With 11 bases removed from V and 1 base from J, the gap between germline ends came to 8 bases. The CDR3 bases are TGTGCCGCCAGGGGGAACACTGAAGCTTTCTTT. Amino acids: CAARGNTEAFF.

V and J are TRBV19 and TRBJ1-5; D unclear. This CDR3 contains 12 residues. Per the germline V gene, CDR1 is LNHDA and CDR2 is SQIVND (reference sequence). V lost 3 bases and J 8 bases, leaving 8 bases between the germline ends. CDR3 protein: CASSIGQKPQHF. The CDR3 region has the DNA TGTGCCAGTAGTATTGGCCAAAAGCCCCAGCATTTT.

The genes are TRBV5-4 and TRBJ2-2; possible D gene TRBD1, 5 bases. V dropped 1 base and J dropped 6 bases, with 10 bases sitting between them. CDR1 SGHNT and CDR2 YYREEE come from the germline V gene (reference sequence). The CDR3 length is 14 residues. The CDR3 coding sequence is TGTGCCAGCAGCTTGTCTAACAGGTCCGGGGAGCTGTTTTTT. It translates to CASSLSNRSGELFF.

CDR3 sequence: CSVVVQGVGGTEAFF. The CDR3 DNA follows: TGCAGCGTTGTAGTACAGGGGGTCGGGGGCACTGAAGCTTTCTTT. V usage is TRBV29-1 and J usage is TRBJ1-1; 8 positions match TRBD1. This CDR3 comprises 15 residues. Per the germline V gene, CDR1 is SQVTM and CDR2 is ANQGSEA. J gave up 4 bases and V 4 bases, and 11 bases lay outside the gene matches.

This sequence joins TRBV7-8 and TRBJ2-3, with 9 bases matching TRBD2. Germline CDR1 SGHVS, CDR2 FQNEAQ. The CDR3 extends over 12 amino acids. V gave up 3 bases and J gave up 12 bases; unmatched junction bases: 4. CDR3 in DNA: TGTGCCAGCAGCTTCCCGGGACTAGCTCAGTATTTT. It codes for CASSFPGLAQYF.

This rearrangement joins TRBV11-3 to TRBJ1-6; D call uncertain. Trimming removed 5 bases at V and 5 bases at J, with 10 bases between. Germline values: CDR1 SGHNT, CDR2 YENEEA. The CDR3 contains 14 residues. CDR3 region: CASSTRQDNSPLHF. CDR3 nucleotides: TGTGCCAGCAGCACCCGACAAGATAATTCACCCCTCCACTTT. Complete variable domain (other parts from reference TRBV11-3 and TRBJ1-6): EAGVVQSPRYKIIEKKQPVAFWCNPISGHNTLYWYLQNLGQGPELLIRYENEEAVDDSQLPKDRFSAERLKGVDSTLKIQPAELGDSAVYLCASSTRQDNSPLHFGNGTRLTVT.

The chain has TRBV7-9 and TRBJ1-2; maybe TRBD1 (6 bases). CDR1 and CDR2 (germline): SEHNR, FQNEAQ (reference sequence). The V gene lost 6 bases and the J gene lost 3 bases, with 23 bases spanning the gap. This CDR3 is built from 17 residues. As DNA, the CDR3 is TGTGCCAGCAGTCCACCTGGGGGACACCAAGTTGACTATGGCTACACCTTC. The encoded protein is CASSPPGGHQVDYGYTF.

The chain couples TRBV7-2 to TRBJ1-1; possibly TRBD1 for D (6 bases). Germline-derived CDR1 and CDR2 are SGHTA and FQGNSA. Between the trimmed V and J ends, which lost 7 bases and 4 bases, there was a span of 19 bases. The CDR3 is made up of 15 amino acids. The CDR3 DNA is TGTGCCAGCATGGAGCAGGGGAACTGGGGCACTGAAGCTTTCTTT. It yields the protein CASMEQGNWGTEAFF.

J is TRBJ2-3 and V is TRBV7-9; TRBD2 matches at 9 bases. Trimming removed 5 bases from V and 0 bases from J; junction bases left unmatched: 6. CDR3 length: 16 amino acids. CDR1 is SEHNR and CDR2 is FQNEAQ in the germline V gene (reference sequence). The CDR3 sequence: CASSPGLAVSTDTQYF. The CDR3 region has the DNA TGTGCCAGCAGCCCGGGACTAGCAGTTAGCACAGATACGCAGTATTTT.

The J gene is TRBJ2-5, the V gene TRBV19; TRBD2 matches at 14 bases. CDR1 and CDR2 (germline): LNHDA, SQIVND (reference sequence). The CDR3 has 19 amino acids. J lost 0 bases, V lost 1 base, and 7 bases had no gene match. The CDR3 DNA is TGTGCCAGTAGTATAGTGGGACTAGCGGGGGCCGAGTACCAAGAGACCCAGTACTTC. It translates to CASSIVGLAGAEYQETQYF. The whole variable domain, remainder taken from reference TRBV19 and TRBJ2-5, is DGGITQSPKYLFRKEGQNVTLSCEQNLNHDAMYWYRQDPGQGLRLIYYSQIVNDFQKGDIAEGYSVSREKKESFPLTVTSAQKNPTAFYLCASSIVGLAGAEYQETQYFGPGTRLLVL.

There are a few counts of this clone. The sample has other DNA sequences that encode this CDR3 too. The chain carries TRBV30 and TRBJ1-3, with D maybe TRBD1 (6 bases). Germline V gene lookup returns CDR1 GTSNPN and CDR2 SVGIG (reference sequence). The CDR3 is 15 residues long. V lost 5 bases to trimming and J lost 0 bases, with 14 bases between them. CDR3 nucleotides: TGTGCCTGGGGGCCGGGACAAGCCTCTGGAAACACCATATATTTT. Translated: CAWGPGQASGNTIYF. The whole variable domain, remainder taken from reference TRBV30 and TRBJ1-3, is SQTIHQWPATLVQPVGSPLSLECTVEGTSNPNLYWYRQAAGRGLQLLFYSVGIGQISSEVPQNLSASRPQDRQFILSSKKLLLSDSGFYLCAWGPGQASGNTIYFGEGSWLTVV.

The chain has TRBV19 and TRBJ1-2; 12 bases match TRBD1. Germline V gene lookup returns CDR1 LNHDA and CDR2 SQIVND (reference sequence). The ends lost 4 bases at V and 7 bases at J; junction bases unmatched: 7. This CDR3 spans 15 amino acids. CDR3 residues: CASSTGTGGFSGYTF. CDR3 bases: TGTGCCAGTAGTACGGGGACAGGGGGCTTCTCTGGCTACACCTTC.

Only one count was recorded for this clone. The sample carries other DNA sequences with the same CDR3. The chain couples TRBV30 to TRBJ2-7; D unresolved. V was cut by 0 bases and J by 4 bases, with 4 bases left in between. Germline values: CDR1 GTSNPN, CDR2 SVGIG (reference sequence). The CDR3 runs 11 residues. The CDR3 is CAWSVLYEQYF. CDR3 nucleotides: TGTGCCTGGAGTGTACTATACGAGCAGTACTTC. The complete variable domain, with remaining parts taken from reference TRBV30 and TRBJ2-7, reads SQTIHQWPATLVQPVGSPLSLECTVEGTSNPNLYWYRQAAGRGLQLLFYSVGIGQISSEVPQNLSASRPQDRQFILSSKKLLLSDSGFYLCAWSVLYEQYFGPGTRLTVT.

J is TRBJ2-3 and V is TRBV18; D unclear. This CDR3 has 12 amino acids. Germline CDR1 and CDR2: KGHSH and LQKENI. Trimming removed 2 bases from V and 13 bases from J, with 13 bases in between. The CDR3 nucleotides read TGTGCCAGCTCACCAGATCAGATACGCAAGTATTTT. Translated: CASSPDQIRKYF.

Concerning this clone: A read error may account for a junction end that differs from germline. This chain joins TRBV7-9 and TRBJ2-5; 7 nucleotides agree with TRBD1. The CDR3 loop spans 17 amino acids. The germline gives CDR1 SEHNR, CDR2 FQNEAQ (reference sequence). The CDR3 coding sequence is TGTTCCAGCAGCTTAGGACAGGACACCCTTGGCCAAGAGACCCAGTACTTC. Translating it yields CSSSLGQDTLGQETQYF.

The chain combines TRBV19 with TRBJ1-6, with D possibly being TRBD1 (5 bases). Germline V gene lookup returns CDR1 LNHDA and CDR2 SQIVND (reference sequence). V shed 6 bases and J shed 3 bases, with 9 bases lying between them. CDR3 length equals 14 residues. CDR3 protein: CASSPDSYNSPLHF. For the CDR3, the DNA is TGTGCCAGTAGCCCAGACAGCTATAATTCACCCCTCCACTTT.

The chain links TRBV25-1 to TRBJ1-2; possible D gene TRBD1, 5 bases. From germline, CDR1 is MGHDK and CDR2 SYGVNS. The V end was cut by 3 bases, the J end by 4 bases, with 15 bases between. This CDR3 is built from 15 residues. The CDR3 protein is CASSDRPGGGYGYTF. The CDR3, as DNA: TGTGCCAGCAGTGATCGGCCGGGGGGTGGCTATGGCTACACCTTC.

The chain carries TRBV6-5 and TRBJ1-3; 7 bases are a match to TRBD1. CDR1 and CDR2 from the germline V gene are MNHEY and SVGAGI. The V segment lost 8 bases and the J segment 2 bases; nucleotides outside the gene matches: 9. The CDR3 runs 15 residues. In DNA, the CDR3 is TGTGCCAGCTATCCTAGGCAGGGGGCTGGAAACACCATATATTTT. Translation gives CASYPRQGAGNTIYF.

The CDR3 loop reads CASSLGTGGSEQYF. In nucleotides, the CDR3 is TGTGCCAGCAGCCTAGGGACAGGGGGTTCCGAGCAGTACTTC. The chain links TRBV6-6 to TRBJ2-7, with TRBD1 identical over 11 bases. This CDR3 has 14 amino acids. The V and J ends lost 6 bases and 6 bases, in that order; junction bases with no gene match: 7. CDR1 is MNHNY, CDR2 SVGAGI, per germline (reference sequence).

V usage is TRBV6-5 and J usage is TRBJ1-2; D gene unclear. V lost 0 bases and J lost 11, with 16 bases in between. The CDR3 spans 14 residues. Germline V gene lookup returns CDR1 MNHEY and CDR2 SVGAGI. In DNA, the CDR3 is TGTGCCAGCAGTTACTCACCCGGGCCGGAGGAGTACACCTTC. It codes for CASSYSPGPEEYTF.